By sample fraction, the clone carrying this T cell receptor beta chain is medium-sized (0.01 to 0.1%). Its antigen is not identified. The entry originates in a study of T cell repertoires in cytomegalovirus infection. Study summary: CMV infection and matching HLA type were both indicated by public TCR beta signatures.

The study, taken as a whole, reports: The cumulative frequency of public TCR beta families distinguished individuals who carried CMV together with the relevant HLA. It was HLA-C-restricted CMV-specific TCR beta clonotypes that dominated the response ex vivo.

One entry per CDR3 protein, called by TCRdb with MiXCR from the reads. This sample carries about 150,000 distinct CDR3 sequences, around 24% of them seen once, and the ten largest clones take approximately 9.9%. The CDR3 covers 11 residues. The V gene's germline CDR1 is SGHVT and CDR2 SQSDAQ. V lost 7 bases, J lost 5 bases, and 6 bases lay in between. This TCR was sampled from a human donor in good health (CMV status not recorded). Some clones in this sample may be carry-over from other donors' samples. The sample was PBMCs. The chain couples TRBV7-4 to TRBJ1-5; D is undetermined. Here the CDR3 reads CASTGDQPQHF. The CDR3 DNA sequence: TGTGCCAGCACCGGGGATCAGCCCCAGCATTTT.